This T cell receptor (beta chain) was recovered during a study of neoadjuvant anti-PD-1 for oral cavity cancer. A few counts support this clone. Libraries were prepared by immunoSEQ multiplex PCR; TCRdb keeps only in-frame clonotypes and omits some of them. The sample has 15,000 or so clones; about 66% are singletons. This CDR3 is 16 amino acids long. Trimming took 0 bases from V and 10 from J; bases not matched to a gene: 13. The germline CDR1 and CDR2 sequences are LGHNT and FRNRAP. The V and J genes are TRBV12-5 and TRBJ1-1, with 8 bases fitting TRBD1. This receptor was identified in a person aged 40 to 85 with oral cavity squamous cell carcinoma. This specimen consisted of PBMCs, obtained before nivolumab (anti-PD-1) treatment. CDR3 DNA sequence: TGTGCTAGTGGTTTGGTACTTAATGGGGGACAGGATGGAGCTTTCTTT. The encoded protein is CASGLVLNGGQDGAFF.